The clone carrying this T cell receptor (beta chain) was picked up one time. J lost 7 bases, V lost 4 bases, and 10 bases had no gene match. CDR1 and CDR2 (germline): MGHDK, SYGVNS. The CDR3 spans 15 residues. These data come from a study of blood T cell repertoires in COVID-19. Per the authors' pipeline: By means of reference gene primer amplification, nucleated cell counts were estimated. Assay used: immunoSEQ multiplex PCR; TCRdb lists only in-frame clones, some missing. V, J and clone size are taken as reported in that table, and D and trimming were inferred from the DNA itself. The sample has about 380,000 clones, approximately 88% seen once.

The sequence came from a man aged 35 to 55 with acute or convalescent COVID-19. Sequenced input: peripheral blood. V is TRBV25-1 and J is TRBJ2-1, with 7 bases fitting TRBD1. The CDR3: CASSAISGQNNEQFF. The CDR3 nucleotides are TGTGCCAGCAGTGCTATTTCGGGACAGAATAATGAGCAGTTCTTC.